The 30 T cell receptor beta chains below were found in one sample sequenced in a study of PD-1 blockade in classical Hodgkin lymphoma. Time point defined: cycle 4 day 1 (C4D1), after 5 to 7 weeks of nivolumab. Every one of the patients relapsed after autologous stem cell transplantation (brentuximab vedotin exposure was variable). Some clones are missing from TCRdb's copy, which holds only in-frame ones; the method was immunoSEQ multiplex PCR. Of about 39,000 clones listed, about three quarters were seen once; the top ten hold around 9.5%. The specimen comprised peripheral blood mononuclear cells (PBMCs), sampled before the fourth cycle of nivolumab. Receptor source: a human donor with classical Hodgkin lymphoma.

V gene TRBV2 combines with J gene TRBJ2-1, with TRBD1 identical over 7 bases. Germline V gene lookup returns CDR1 SNHLY and CDR2 FYNNEI. This CDR3 has 15 residues. V shed 4 bases and J 7 bases; nucleotides not matched to a gene: 10. The CDR3 region has the DNA TGTGCCAGCAGTGTTATTCCGGGACAGACTAATGAGCAGTTCTTC. Translating gives CASSVIPGQTNEQFF.

V is TRBV29-1 and J is TRBJ2-3; no reliable D call. The CDR3 spans 14 residues. V was trimmed by 2 bases and J by 6 bases, leaving 15 bases between them. Germline V CDR1 and CDR2: SQVTM, ANQGSEA. CDR3 amino acids: CSVESAGIWDTQYF. CDR3 nucleotides: TGCAGCGTTGAATCGGCAGGAATCTGGGATACGCAGTATTTT.

This clone was seen a handful of times. The CDR3 coding sequence is TGTGCCAGCAGTGACCTGACAGGGTCCGGGGAGCTGTTTTTT. This gives the protein CASSDLTGSGELFF. The rearrangement links TRBV6-1 to TRBJ2-2, with TRBD1 identical over 7 bases. CDR1 is MNHNS and CDR2 is SASEGT in the germline V gene. This CDR3 has 14 residues. The J segment lost 6 bases and the V segment lost 3 bases, leaving 4 bases of the junction unmatched.

This sequence joins TRBV27 and TRBJ2-7; D unresolved. Germline V CDR1 and CDR2: MNHEY, SMNVEV (reference sequence). V lost 3 bases, J lost 3 bases, and 9 bases lay in between. CDR3 length equals 13 residues. The CDR3 DNA reads as TGTGCCAGCAGTTTTCGGCAAGACTACGAGCAGTACTTC. It specifies CASSFRQDYEQYF.

This clone was observed a few times. The chain's CDR3 is CASSLGTGGNTIYF. CDR3 in DNA: TGTGCCAGCAGCTTGGGAACCGGAGGAAACACCATATATTTT. The genes are TRBV5-4 and TRBJ1-3; D gene uncertain. The CDR3 is 14 residues long. Germline CDR1 and CDR2: SGHNT and YYREEE (reference sequence). V was shortened by 0 bases and J by 4 bases, with 8 bases between the two germline ends. Full variable domain (missing parts from reference TRBV5-4 and TRBJ1-3): ETGVTQSPTHLIKTRGQQVTLRCSSQSGHNTVSWYQQALGQGPQFIFQYYREEENGRGNFPPRFSGLQFPNYSSELNVNALELDDSALYLCASSLGTGGNTIYFGEGSWLTVV.

This chain joins TRBV6-5 and TRBJ2-1; tentative D call: TRBD2 (6 bases). The CDR3 totals 14 residues. V was pared by 6 bases and J by 4 bases, with 13 bases between. CDR1 and CDR2 from the germline V gene are MNHEY and SVGAGI. CDR3 protein: CASSPSLAYNEQFF. The CDR3 DNA is TGTGCCAGCAGCCCATCACTAGCTTACAATGAGCAGTTCTTC.

The chain combines TRBV5-6 with TRBJ2-5; 13 bases are a match to TRBD2. The CDR3 loop spans 16 amino acids. V dropped 4 bases and J dropped 5; count of bases not matched to a gene: 8. Germline V gives CDR1 SGHDT, CDR2 YYEEEE. Here the CDR3 DNA reads TGTGCCAGCAGCCAGCCAACTAGCGGGGGGGTTGAGACCCAGTACTTC. Amino acids: CASSQPTSGGVETQYF.

V usage is TRBV30 and J usage is TRBJ1-3; D gene unclear. CDR1 and CDR2 from the germline V gene are GTSNPN and SVGIG (reference sequence). V lost 4 bases and J lost 0, with 10 bases in between. The CDR3 runs to 14 residues. CDR3: CAWISNLSGNTIYF. DNA of the CDR3: TGTGCCTGGATAAGTAATCTCTCTGGAAACACCATATATTTT.

This clone was seen a handful of times. The chain joins TRBV9 to TRBJ1-5; a weak D match, TRBD1 (5 bases). Germline-derived CDR1 and CDR2 are SGDLS and YYNGEE. CDR3 length equals 14 residues. Trimming stripped 4 bases from V and 2 bases from J, with 10 bases between. The CDR3 reads CASSRGWGNQPQHF. For the CDR3, the DNA is TGTGCCAGCAGCCGGGGGTGGGGCAATCAGCCCCAGCATTTT. The full variable domain, rest sourced from reference TRBV9 and TRBJ1-5, is DSGVTQTPKHLITATGQRVTLRCSPRSGDLSVYWYQQSLDQGLQFLIQYYNGEERAKGNILERFSAQQFPDLHSELNLSSLELGDSALYFCASSRGWGNQPQHFGDGTRLSIL.

The chain uses TRBV4-3 and TRBJ2-2; D call uncertain. Trimming left V 3 bases short and J 1 base short, with 12 bases between. Looked up from germline, CDR1 is LGHNA and CDR2 is YSLEER. This CDR3 comprises 16 residues. The CDR3 nucleotides are TGCGCCAGCAGCCAGGGTACCCGAAGGAACACCGGGGAGCTGTTTTTT. It translates to CASSQGTRRNTGELFF.

The genes are TRBV9 and TRBJ1-1; the D is unclear. Germline CDR1 SGDLS, CDR2 YYNGEE. This CDR3 spans 13 amino acids. Trimming left V 0 bases short and J 1 base short, with 4 bases between. The DNA for the CDR3 is TGTGCCAGCAGCGTAGATCAGAACACTGAAGCTTTCTTT. This encodes CASSVDQNTEAFF.

The chain employs TRBV21-1 and TRBJ1-5. TRBV21-1 is a listed pseudogene. CDR3 length: 19 residues. The CDR3 coding sequence is TGTGCCAGCAGCAAAGATCGCAGTCAAGATATCTATAGCAATCAGCCCCAGCATTTT. Its protein is CASSKDRSQDIYSNQPQHF.

This clone was seen a single time. The rearrangement uses TRBV10-3 and TRBJ2-3; possible D gene TRBD1, 5 bases. Deletions cut 9 bases from V and 4 bases from J, with 14 bases between. From germline, CDR1 is ENHRY and CDR2 SYGVKD. The CDR3 loop spans 13 amino acids. The CDR3 is CAILDSRADTQYF. CDR3 coding DNA: TGTGCCATTCTAGACAGTCGAGCAGATACGCAGTATTTT.

The rearrangement joins TRBV5-1 to TRBJ2-2, with D maybe TRBD2 (7 bases). Trimming took off 3 bases at V and 3 bases at J, with 12 bases between the two ends. Looked up from germline, CDR1 is SGHRS and CDR2 is YFSETQ. The CDR3 runs 15 residues. CDR3 protein: CASSSAGADTGELFF. In DNA form, the CDR3 reads TGCGCCAGCAGCTCCGCGGGGGCGGACACCGGGGAGCTGTTTTTT. Filled out from reference TRBV5-1 and TRBJ2-2, the complete variable domain reads KAGVTQTPRYLIKTRGQQVTLSCSPISGHRSVSWYQQTPGQGLQFLFEYFSETQRNKGNFPGRFSGRQFSNSRSEMNVSTLELGDSALYLCASSSAGADTGELFFGEGSRLTVL.

This clone was seen only once. The chain combines TRBV11-2 with TRBJ2-7; 14 nucleotides align to TRBD2. Germline V gives CDR1 SGHAT, CDR2 FQNNGV. With 4 bases clipped from V and 0 bases from J, the junction kept 8 bases outside the gene matches. The CDR3 runs to 18 residues. The CDR3 protein is CASSSWGTSGGNSYEQYF. The CDR3, as DNA: TGTGCCAGCAGCTCCTGGGGGACTAGCGGGGGAAACTCCTACGAGCAGTACTTC.

The genes are TRBV4-3 and TRBJ1-1, with a tentative D call TRBD1 (6 bases). Trimming removed 3 bases at V and 3 bases at J, with 17 bases between. This CDR3 has 16 amino acids. Germline V gene data show CDR1 as LGHNA and CDR2 as YSLEER. Written as DNA, the CDR3 is TGCGCCAGCAGCCAGGCCACAGGGTACAGGGACACTGAAGCTTTCTTT. It is translated as CASSQATGYRDTEAFF.

This clone was observed a single time. The chain links TRBV19 to TRBJ2-5; a possible D gene is TRBD1 (5 bases). The V gene lost 1 base and the J gene lost 2 bases, with 8 bases spanning the gap. Germline lookup yields CDR1 LNHDA and CDR2 SQIVND (reference sequence). The CDR3 has 14 amino acids. The CDR3 spells CASSIAGIQETQYF. The CDR3 bases are TGTGCCAGTAGTATAGCAGGGATACAAGAGACCCAGTACTTC. Using reference TRBV19 and TRBJ2-5 for the parts outside the CDR3, the full variable domain is DGGITQSPKYLFRKEGQNVTLSCEQNLNHDAMYWYRQDPGQGLRLIYYSQIVNDFQKGDIAEGYSVSREKKESFPLTVTSAQKNPTAFYLCASSIAGIQETQYFGPGTRLLVL.

The CDR3 reads CASSPRTGGFGSEAFF. CDR3 nucleotides: TGTGCCAGCAGCCCCAGGACAGGGGGTTTTGGGTCTGAAGCTTTCTTT. The V call is TRBV5-6, the J call TRBJ1-1; TRBD1 aligns across 10 bases. The CDR3 sequence is 16 residues long. V shed 4 bases, J shed 6 bases, and the junction held 12 bases outside the gene matches. Germline assignment: CDR1 SGHDT and CDR2 YYEEEE.

V and J are TRBV10-3 and TRBJ2-7; 10 positions match TRBD1. CDR3 length equals 15 residues. The J segment lost 2 bases and the V segment lost 3 bases, leaving 4 bases of the junction unmatched. The V gene's germline CDR1 is ENHRY and CDR2 SYGVKD. In nucleotides, the CDR3 is TGTGCCATCAGTGAAGGGACAGGGGCTCCCTACGAGCAGTACTTC. Translating it yields CAISEGTGAPYEQYF.

The chain carries TRBV5-1 and TRBJ2-3, with TRBD2 identical over 9 bases. Per germline, CDR1 SGHRS and CDR2 YFSETQ. V dropped 1 base and J dropped 3; count of bases not matched to a gene: 3. CDR3 length equals 15 residues. The CDR3 is CASSLRLAETDTQYF. DNA of the CDR3: TGCGCCAGCAGCTTGCGACTAGCGGAAACAGATACGCAGTATTTT.

The J gene is TRBJ1-3, the V gene TRBV4-3; TRBD1 might be the D (6 bases). The CDR3 is 15 amino acids. V was pared by 1 base and J by 3 bases, with 10 bases between. Per germline, CDR1 LGHNA and CDR2 YSLEER. CDR3 residues: CASSQGTVGGNTIYF. The CDR3 bases are TGCGCCAGCAGCCAAGGGACAGTTGGTGGAAACACCATATATTTT.

The chain recombines TRBV4-3 with TRBJ2-7; no clear D. Germline loops: CDR1 LGHNA, CDR2 YSLEER. V was trimmed by 0 bases and J by 6 bases, leaving 15 bases between them. The CDR3 consists of 15 residues. In DNA, the CDR3 is TGCGCCAGCAGCCAAGAGCCACACGGAGCATTCGAGCAGTACTTC. Translating gives CASSQEPHGAFEQYF.

The CDR3: CASRSGGGSNQPQHF. In nucleotides, the CDR3 is TGTGCCAGCAGGTCTGGGGGGGGGAGCAATCAGCCCCAGCATTTT. The V gene is TRBV6-5, the J gene TRBJ1-5; D possibly corresponds to TRBD1 (5 bases). The ends were cut back, 6 bases at V and 1 base at J, with 13 bases in the middle. CDR1 is MNHEY and CDR2 is SVGAGI in the germline V gene. The CDR3 runs to 15 residues.

The chain uses TRBV7-2 and TRBJ1-2, with TRBD1 identical over 9 bases. Germline V lookup: CDR1 SGHTA, CDR2 FQGNSA. The V segment lost 1 base and the J segment 8 bases; nucleotides outside the gene matches: 17. This CDR3 has 18 amino acids. The CDR3 nucleotides are TGTGCCAGCAGCTTAGACCACGTATCCGGGACAGGGTCTCGAGGCTACACCTTC. Protein sequence: CASSLDHVSGTGSRGYTF.

The chain links TRBV9 to TRBJ1-5; 7 positions match TRBD1. Trimming removed 4 bases from V and 6 bases from J; junction bases left unmatched: 7. The CDR3 length is 14 residues. The germline CDR1 and CDR2 sequences are SGDLS and YYNGEE. CDR3 coding DNA: TGTGCCAGCAGCCCTCACAGGGGAGGTCAGCCCCAGCATTTT. Its translation: CASSPHRGGQPQHF.

This chain connects TRBV28 to TRBJ2-4; perhaps TRBD1 as D (5 bases). Germline V gene lookup returns CDR1 MDHEN and CDR2 SYDVKM. The CDR3 length is 15 residues. V was shortened by 6 bases and J by 0 bases, with 12 bases between the two germline ends. CDR3 nucleotides: TGTGCCAGCAGCTCCCAGGGTCTAGCCAAAAACATTCAGTACTTC. Protein product: CASSSQGLAKNIQYF.

Here the CDR3 reads CASSFKGLIETQYF. The DNA of the CDR3 is TGTGCCAGCAGCTTTAAGGGTTTGATAGAGACCCAGTACTTC. This chain links TRBV5-4 with TRBJ2-5; D is unresolved. Germline V gene lookup returns CDR1 SGHNT and CDR2 YYREEE (reference sequence). The CDR3 sequence is 14 residues long. Trimming shortened V by 2 bases and J by 4 bases, and 12 bases separated the two germline ends.

This clone was observed a few times. The chain links TRBV27 to TRBJ2-7, with 7 bases identical to TRBD1. Looked up from germline, CDR1 is MNHEY and CDR2 is SMNVEV (reference sequence). The CDR3 is 17 residues long. With V trimmed by 6 bases and J by 2 bases, 16 bases remained unmatched. The CDR3 DNA reads TGTGCCAGCAGAAATTGGAACCGGGACAGTCTTCCCTACGAGCAGTACTTC. Translation gives CASRNWNRDSLPYEQYF.

This chain joins TRBV6-5 and TRBJ2-1; 10 bases align to TRBD2. CDR3 length: 14 residues. The germline CDR1 and CDR2 sequences are MNHEY and SVGAGI. The J segment lost 7 bases and the V segment lost 6 bases, leaving 6 bases of the junction unmatched. For the CDR3, the DNA is TGTGCCAGCAGGGAACTAGCGGGGTGGAATGAGCAGTTCTTC. Its translation is CASRELAGWNEQFF.

This clone is a singleton in its sample. The chain carries TRBV19 and TRBJ2-5; no definite D call. Germline-derived CDR1 and CDR2 are LNHDA and SQIVND (reference sequence). V was pared by 2 bases and J by 4 bases, with 11 bases between. The CDR3 covers 14 residues. The CDR3 nucleotides read TGTGCCAGTAGTATAAGTCGAGTCGGAGAGACCCAGTACTTC. Amino acids: CASSISRVGETQYF.